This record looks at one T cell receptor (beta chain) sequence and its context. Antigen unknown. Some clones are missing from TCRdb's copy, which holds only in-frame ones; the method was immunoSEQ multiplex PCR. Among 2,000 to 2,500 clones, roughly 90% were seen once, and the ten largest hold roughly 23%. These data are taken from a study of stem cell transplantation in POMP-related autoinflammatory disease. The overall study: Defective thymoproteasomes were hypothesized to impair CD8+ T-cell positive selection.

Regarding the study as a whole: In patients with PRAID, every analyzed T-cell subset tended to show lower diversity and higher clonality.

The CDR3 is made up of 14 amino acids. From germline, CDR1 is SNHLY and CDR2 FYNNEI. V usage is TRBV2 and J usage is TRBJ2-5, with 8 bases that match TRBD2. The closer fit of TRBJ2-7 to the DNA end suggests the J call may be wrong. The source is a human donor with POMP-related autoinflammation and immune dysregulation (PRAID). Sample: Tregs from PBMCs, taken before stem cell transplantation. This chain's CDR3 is CASSRVREAYEQYF. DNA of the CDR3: TGTGCCAGCAGCAGGGTGCGGGAGGCCTACGAGCAGTACTTC.